A single sample gave rise to the 12 T cell receptor beta chains below, sequenced in a study of identical twins. TCRdb used MiXCR to reprocess the 5' RACE reads, holding one entry per CDR3 protein. The table shows 400,000 to 550,000 distinct CDR3 sequences, with about 20% occurring only once. These data were also reused for a study on T cells expressing NK-cell markers.

The sequencing sample was made of CD4+ T cells sorted from blood. The receptors were gathered from a young woman in good health.

This clonotype was recorded a few times. V is TRBV4-3 and J is TRBJ2-7; 7 positions agree with TRBD2. The V gene end was trimmed by 3 bases and the J gene end by 2 bases; junction bases not matched to a gene: 7. Germline V lookup: CDR1 LGHNA, CDR2 YSLEER. This CDR3 is 15 amino acids long. This CDR3 reads CASSQRWEGTYEQYF. CDR3 nucleotides: TGCGCCAGCAGCCAGAGATGGGAGGGAACCTACGAGCAGTACTTC.

The gene calls are TRBV27 and TRBJ2-7; D is uncertain. This CDR3 has 15 amino acids. The ends were cut back, 7 bases at V and 2 bases at J, with 18 bases in the middle. Germline V gives CDR1 MNHEY, CDR2 SMNVEV (reference sequence). The CDR3 DNA reads TGTGCCAGCAAACCTTCCGTTGGAGCTCCCTACGAGCAGTACTTC. Amino acid sequence: CASKPSVGAPYEQYF.

The chain uses TRBV2 and TRBJ2-7; no reliable D call. The CDR3 contains 14 residues. CDR1 SNHLY and CDR2 FYNNEI come from the germline V gene. Trimming removed 2 bases at V and 0 bases at J, with 8 bases between. This CDR3 is CASSEQAISYEQYF. CDR3 coding DNA: TGTGCCAGCAGTGAACAGGCCATCTCCTACGAGCAGTACTTC. Using reference TRBV2 and TRBJ2-7 for the parts outside the CDR3, the full variable domain is EPEVTQTPSHQVTQMGQEVILRCVPISNHLYFYWYRQILGQKVEFLVSFYNNEISEKSEIFDDQFSVERPDGSNFTLKIRSTKLEDSAMYFCASSEQAISYEQYFGPGTRLTVT.

The chain uses TRBV10-3 and TRBJ2-1; 15 positions agree with TRBD2. In germline, CDR1 is ENHRY, CDR2 SYGVKD. Losses at the gene ends were 6 bases for V and 5 bases for J; bases not matched to a gene: 2. The CDR3 runs 15 residues. The CDR3 loop reads CAIRGLAGGHNEQFF. For the CDR3, the DNA is TGTGCCATCAGGGGACTAGCGGGAGGCCACAATGAGCAGTTCTTC.

The chain is built from TRBV3-1 and TRBJ2-2; D is undetermined. This CDR3 contains 17 residues. Germline V gene sequence: CDR1 LGHDT, CDR2 YNNKEL (reference sequence). The V end was cut by 6 bases, the J end by 0 bases, with 17 bases between. CDR3 in amino acids: CASSRNPGSSNTGELFF. In DNA, the CDR3 is TGTGCCAGCAGTCGAAATCCCGGCAGCTCGAACACCGGGGAGCTGTTTTTT.

The chain uses TRBV12-3 or TRBV12-4 and TRBJ1-3; no definite D call. V lost 10 bases, J lost 1 base, and 14 bases lay in between. The CDR3 has 14 amino acids. In DNA form, the CDR3 reads TGTGCCACCATTTTGGCGGAGTCTGGAAACACCATATATTTT. Protein: CATILAESGNTIYF.

The chain carries TRBV5-6 and TRBJ2-6; D is unresolved. Germline-derived CDR1 and CDR2 are SGHDT and YYEEEE. The V end was cut by 2 bases, the J end by 0 bases, with 9 bases between. The CDR3 length is 16 residues. The chain's CDR3 is CASSLGDGSGANVLTF. Written as DNA, the CDR3 is TGTGCCAGCAGCTTAGGCGACGGCTCTGGGGCCAACGTCCTGACTTTC.

J is TRBJ2-7 and V is TRBV10-3; 11 nucleotides align to TRBD2. V shed 0 bases and J 4 bases; nucleotides not matched to a gene: 2. This CDR3 comprises 15 residues. The germline CDR1 and CDR2 sequences are ENHRY and SYGVKD. The CDR3 DNA is TGTGCCATCAGTGAGTCGACTAGCGGGACGTACGAGCAGTACTTC. Protein sequence: CAISESTSGTYEQYF.

This clonotype appeared a few times. The chain links TRBV5-8 to TRBJ1-1, with 9 positions matching TRBD1. The CDR3 spans 15 residues. Germline V CDR1 and CDR2: SGHTS, YDEGEE. J was trimmed by 10 bases and V by 4 bases; bases with no gene match: 14. The CDR3 is CASSPLQDRGRAAFF. In DNA, the CDR3 is TGTGCCAGCAGCCCACTTCAGGACAGGGGACGCGCAGCTTTCTTT.

The chain is built from TRBV6-1 and TRBJ1-2; D gene uncertain. Germline V gene data show CDR1 as MNHNS and CDR2 as SASEGT. V was cut by 5 bases and J by 5 bases, with 12 bases left in between. The CDR3 spans 13 residues. Here the CDR3 reads CASSPTHRYGYTF. In DNA, the CDR3 is TGTGCCAGCAGTCCTACACACAGATATGGCTACACCTTC.

In its sample, this clonotype was seen a few times. This sequence joins TRBV5-1 and TRBJ2-3; 11 nucleotides agree with TRBD2. This CDR3 contains 16 residues. The germline gives CDR1 SGHRS, CDR2 YFSETQ. Trimming cost V 2 bases and J 6 bases; bases outside gene matches: 8. This chain's CDR3 is CASSLGTSGLGDTQYF. The CDR3 nucleotides read TGCGCCAGCAGCTTAGGGACTAGCGGACTGGGGGATACGCAGTATTTT.

The chain has TRBV6-1 and TRBJ2-1, with 7 positions matching TRBD2. V lost 3 bases to trimming and J lost 9 bases; unmatched junction nucleotides: 11. CDR3 length: 15 residues. CDR1 is MNHNS and CDR2 is SASEGT in the germline V gene. CDR3 region: CASSDRDPRTSEQFF. The CDR3 region has the DNA TGTGCCAGCAGTGACCGGGATCCCCGGACTAGTGAGCAGTTCTTC.